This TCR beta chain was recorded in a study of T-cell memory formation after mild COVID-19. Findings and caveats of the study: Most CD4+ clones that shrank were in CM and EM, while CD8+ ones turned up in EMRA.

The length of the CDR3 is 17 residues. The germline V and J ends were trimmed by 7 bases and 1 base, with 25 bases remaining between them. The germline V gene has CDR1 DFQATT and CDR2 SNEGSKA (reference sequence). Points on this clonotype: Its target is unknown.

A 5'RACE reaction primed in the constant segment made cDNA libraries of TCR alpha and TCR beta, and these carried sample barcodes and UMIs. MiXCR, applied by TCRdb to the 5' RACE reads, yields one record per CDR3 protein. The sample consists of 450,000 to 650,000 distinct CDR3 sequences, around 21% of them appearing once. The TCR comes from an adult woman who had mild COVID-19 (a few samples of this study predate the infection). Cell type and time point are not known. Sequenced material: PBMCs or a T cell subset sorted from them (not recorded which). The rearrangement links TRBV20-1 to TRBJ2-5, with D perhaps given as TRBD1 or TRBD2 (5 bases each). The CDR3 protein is CSDMLLTGRNPQETQYF. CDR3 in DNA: TGCAGTGACATGTTACTCACGGGGCGGAACCCCCAAGAGACCCAGTACTTC.